The present TCR beta chain was sequenced within a study of blood T cell repertoires in COVID-19 (dated by TCRdb to the early 2020s). Looking at the study overall: Collaborator samples came from the United States, Italy and Spain and covered acute and convalescent phases of COVID-19. The prospective study material was composed of cDNA or gDNA derived from T cells, B-cell-depleted T cells, or PBMCs. Deeply sampled blood TCRbeta repertoires from subjects exposed to, actively infected with, or recovered from COVID-19 were included in the dataset. The repertoires were released in a freely available public database intended as a resource for research on the immune response to SARS-CoV-2. Samples were obtained from the ongoing ImmuneRACE study (first 160 participants) and from over 1,000 subjects provided by 6 global collaborators. The sample metadata nearly always contained a de-identified subject ID, COVID-19 status, age in years and sex. Where available, HLA class I and class II types were taken from metadata supplied by the sample provider and were not determined by assay-based typing. Study-level results and caveats: The quantity of clinical and demographic metadata differed by source and by participant and was supplied without curation.

TCRbeta CDR3 regions were amplified from genomic DNA by means of the immunoSEQ Assay, a bias-controlled multiplex PCR. Turning to the authors' computational methods: Nucleated cell counts per sample were estimated from amplification of reference gene primers within the assay. Sequence reads were collapsed and filtered to measure the absolute abundance of every unique TCRbeta CDR3 rearrangement. For each sample, productive Simpson clonality was calculated as the square root of Simpson's diversity index over productive rearrangements. What TCRdb holds here is the immuneACCESS table cut down to in-frame rearrangements. Part of the clones is not present; checked against another copy, under half of the missing clones reflect an unresolved V gene, and the others are unexplained. That table supplies the V and J calls and clone size; D and trimming were determined from the DNA. The sample table records approximately 130,000 clones; over 65% of these occur just once. Of the sample, around 4% falls within the top ten clones.

Based on the germline V gene, the CDR1 and CDR2 sequences are MNHEY and SVGEGT. The cysteine opens and the phenylalanine closes a CDR3 of 12 amino acids. The only DNA kept is the CDR3, 36 bases in frame from the first base. The junction shows trimming of 6 bases on V and 6 bases on J, plus 6 bases between the germline ends. Whole blood was collected in K2EDTA tubes by collaborating institutions according to the institutions' own protocols. For TCRbeta analysis, collaborators shipped samples in one of three forms: frozen whole blood, isolated PBMCs, or DNA extracted from either of those sample types. About this clone: No cognate antigen has been identified for it. Base qualities are not recorded, but no much larger clone differs from it by a single base.

The source is a man in his 60s with acute or convalescent COVID-19. Sequencing used peripheral blood. Rearrangement joined TRBV6-2 or TRBV6-3 to TRBJ1-6; too little of a D gene remains to name it. The CDR3 is CASSLLNSPLHF. The DNA sequence is TGTGCCAGCAGCCTTCTTAATTCACCCCTCCACTTT.